This is a list of T cell receptor beta chains from one sample in a study of T cell repertoires in cytomegalovirus infection. A single record per CDR3 protein comes from TCRdb applying MiXCR to the reads. Among about 85,000 distinct CDR3 sequences listed, about half were seen once. No antigen has been assigned to these receptors. Sequences were derived from CD8+ T cells from cultured PBMCs, sampled from culture after CMV antigen stimulation. The source of these receptors is a human donor in good health (CMV status not recorded). Some clones in this sample may be carry-over from other donors' samples. Each CDR3 is given with its conserved first and last residue. The D gene is left open where the match is weak. The size entry is marked missing in some rows and otherwise reads once, few, many or a size class.

>TRBJ2-2|.|TRBV29-1|TRBD2
CSVEDIVVGLAGGRVTGELFF
TGCAGCGTTGAAGATATCGTAGTGGGACTAGCGGGAGGGCGGGTCACCGGGGAGCTGTTTTTT
>TRBJ2-7|few|TRBV7-6|.
CASSRVPYEQYF
TGTGCCAGCTCCAGGGTACCCTACGAGCAGTACTTC
>TRBJ2-1|.|TRBV27|TRBD2
CATRSGGVYNEQLF
TGTGCCACCCGGTCCGGGGGGGTCTACAATGAGCAGTTGTTC
>TRBJ2-2|.|TRBV2|.
CASSEANWAPPQDTGELFF
TGTGCCAGCAGTGAAGCAAATTGGGCCCCACCCCAAGACACCGGGGAGCTGTTTTTT
>TRBJ1-3|.|TRBV7-3|.
CASSLDRGPSGNTIYF
TGTGCCAGCAGCTTGGATCGGGGACCCTCTGGAAACACCATATATTTT
>TRBJ2-7|few|TRBV6-6|.
CASSYSGLSYEQYF
TGTGCCAGCAGTTACTCCGGACTCTCCTACGAGCAGTACTTC
>TRBJ2-1|few|TRBV27|TRBD2
CASSLKGGRAHSYNEQFF
TGTGCCAGCAGTTTAAAAGGCGGGAGGGCACACTCCTACAATGAGCAGTTCTTC
>TRBJ1-2|once|TRBV5-6|TRBD1
CASSSTGVSGYTF
TGTGCCAGCAGCTCGACAGGGGTCTCTGGCTACACCTTC
>TRBJ2-1|.|TRBV29-1|TRBD1
CSVPAERTGVEQFF
TGCAGCGTCCCGGCCGAGAGGACAGGGGTTGAGCAGTTCTTC
>TRBJ2-3|.|TRBV7-6|TRBD2
CASSLAPSGVPDTQYF
TGTGCCAGCAGCTTAGCCCCTAGCGGGGTCCCAGATACGCAGTATTTT
>TRBJ1-1|few|TRBV6-1|.
CASSDGRVPTEAFF
TGTGCCAGCAGTGACGGACGGGTCCCCACTGAAGCTTTCTTT
>TRBJ1-1|many|TRBV6-1|.
CASIYPGGGTEAFF
TGTGCCAGCATTTACCCGGGCGGCGGCACTGAAGCTTTCTTT
>TRBJ1-5|.|TRBV27|TRBD1
CASSTSGTGGYRDSNQPQHF
TGTGCCAGCAGTACCTCCGGGACAGGGGGCTACCGTGATAGCAATCAGCCCCAGCATTTT
>TRBJ2-5|once|TRBV3-1|.
CASSQGGSLDLRETQYF
TGTGCCAGCAGCCAAGGGGGATCACTAGACCTTCGCGAGACCCAGTACTTC
>TRBJ1-4|.|TRBV6-6|TRBD1
CASSYSMGQNVATNEKLFF
TGTGCCAGCAGTTACTCGATGGGACAGAACGTTGCAACTAATGAAAAACTGTTTTTT
>TRBJ2-5|.|TRBV6-1|.
CASSGGQGGWTQYF
TGTGCCAGCAGTGGAGGACAGGGAGGGTGGACCCAGTACTTC
>TRBJ2-2|.|TRBV7-3|.
CASSALGTGELFF
TGTGCCAGCAGCGCCTTGGGCACCGGGGAGCTGTTTTTT
>TRBJ2-1|.|TRBV6-1|TRBD2
CASSEYGTSGTKQFF
TGTGCCAGCAGTGAATACGGGACTAGCGGGACCAAGCAGTTCTTC
>TRBJ2-6|many|TRBV28|.
CASSSRVGQLLSGANVLTF
TGTGCCAGCAGTTCCAGGGTCGGACAGCTTTTGTCTGGGGCCAACGTCCTGACTTTC
>TRBJ1-1|.|TRBV7-6|.
CASRKGSAEAFF
TGTGCCAGCCGCAAAGGGAGTGCTGAAGCTTTCTTT
>TRBJ1-2|.|TRBV7-2|.
CASRMEDGGYTF
TGTGCCAGCAGGATGGAGGACGGGGGCTACACCTTC
>TRBJ2-5|.|TRBV12-5|TRBD2
CASGPPSGGGGETQYF
TGTGCTAGTGGTCCCCCCTCGGGGGGGGGGGGAGAGACCCAGTACTTC
>TRBJ1-1|.|TRBV7-2|.
CASSFGWNTEAFF
TGTGCCAGCAGCTTCGGTTGGAACACTGAAGCTTTCTTT
>TRBJ2-5|.|TRBV7-9|TRBD1
CASSLAPTGYNETQYF
TGTGCCAGCAGCCTCGCTCCGACAGGGTATAACGAGACCCAGTACTTC
>TRBJ1-2|.|TRBV27|TRBD1
CASSPSPRGRQGYTF
TGTGCCAGCTCCCCTTCCCCCAGGGGGCGGCAGGGCTACACCTTC
>TRBJ2-7|.|TRBV29-1|TRBD2
CSVEDPSGRHTLYEQYF
TGCAGCGTTGAAGATCCTAGCGGGAGACACACATTATACGAGCAGTACTTC
>TRBJ2-7|.|TRBV23-1|TRBD1
CASSQSGETGDHEQYF
TGCGCCAGCAGTCAATCGGGGGAGACAGGGGACCACGAGCAGTACTTC
>TRBJ2-1|few|TRBV27|TRBD1
CASSSITDRTFNEQFF
TGTGCCAGCAGTTCCATCACGGACAGGACCTTCAATGAGCAGTTCTTC